The 2 T cell receptor beta chains listed next were all sequenced from one sample in a study of blood T cells in healthy people across ages. Combining a sample-barcoded 5' primer with a J-beta primer mix, a second PCR ran for roughly 6 to 12 cycles. In TCRdb, the 5' RACE reads were re-called with MiXCR into one record per CDR3 protein. The repertoire holds roughly 1,500,000 distinct CDR3 sequences, with about 35% as singletons. Input material: blood. These receptors came from a young woman in good health.

This chain joins TRBV4-1 and TRBJ2-2; no definite D call. CDR3 size: 17 residues. V was pared by 4 bases and J by 6 bases, with 21 bases between. Germline V lookup: CDR1 MGHRA, CDR2 YSYEKL. Here the CDR3 reads CASSPMNPVLPAGELFF. Written as DNA, the CDR3 is TGCGCCAGCAGCCCCATGAACCCAGTCCTCCCCGCCGGGGAGCTGTTTTTT.

The J gene is TRBJ2-1, the V gene TRBV7-9; 10 nucleotides agree with TRBD1. The germline V gene has CDR1 SEHNR and CDR2 FQNEAQ (reference sequence). The CDR3 length is 14 residues. J was trimmed by 8 bases and V by 5 bases; bases with no gene match: 6. The CDR3 bases are TGTGCCAGCAGCCGACAGGGGGCTGGGGATGAGCAGTTCTTC. Translated, it gives CASSRQGAGDEQFF.